This TCR beta chain came from a study of shared clonotypes between healthy human individuals. The overall study: There were three CD4 naive, three CD4 memory, two CD8 naive and one CD8 memory plates per donor.

Worth noting for this clone: Its antigen remains unidentified.

Study conclusions and caveats: Read depth was anticipated to influence clonotype sharing among donors. Researchers found naive subsets generally carried larger estimated richness than memory subsets.

In the original workflow: Junction-only sequences without quality scores came from ImmunoSEQ, so filtering differed. Some clones are missing from TCRdb's copy, which holds only in-frame ones; the method was immunoSEQ multiplex PCR. The V and J calls and the clone size are those of that table, but D and trimming were determined from the DNA. The table lists around 2.5 million clones, roughly 93% of them singletons. Germline CDR1 reads MNHNY; CDR2 reads SVGAGI (reference sequence). The CDR3 totals 16 residues. After removal of 5 bases from V and 6 bases from J, the junction contained 13 bases not matched to a gene.

The sequenced sample was naive CD4+ T cells from PBMCs. Sample subset: CD45RA+ positively selected. This sequence originates from a man aged 18 to 30 in good health. Some clones in this sample may be carry-over from other donors' samples. The rearrangement links TRBV6-6 to TRBJ1-2; TRBD1 matches at 9 bases. The CDR3 DNA follows: TGTGCCAGCAGTCCCCAACCTACGGGACAGGGAAATGGCTACACCTTC. Its protein is CASSPQPTGQGNGYTF.